The present TCR beta chain was sequenced within a study of PD-1 blockade in classical Hodgkin lymphoma. Study-wide context: Administration of nivolumab to patients was at 3 mg/kg intravenously every 2 weeks.

Documented time point: cycle 4 day 1 (C4D1), after 6 weeks of nivolumab. Every one of the patients relapsed after autologous stem cell transplantation (brentuximab vedotin exposure was variable). Best responses were complete response, partial response or progressive disease. Overall study results and limits: CD4+ TCR diversity rose significantly by C4D1, and CD8+ TCR diversity did not.

Germline V CDR1 and CDR2: SGHKS, YYEKEE (reference sequence). The CDR3 is made up of 15 amino acids. V was pared by 2 bases and J by 7 bases, with 6 bases of the junction left unmatched. Method: immunoSEQ multiplex PCR; TCRdb's copy keeps in-frame clones and lacks some. The sample contains tens of thousands of clones, 80% of which appear only once. This clone came up a few times. As yet, its antigen is unknown. The starting material was peripheral blood mononuclear cells (PBMCs), obtained before the fourth cycle of nivolumab. The chain carries TRBV5-5 and TRBJ1-6; 7 bases align to TRBD1. The clonotype originates from a human donor with classical Hodgkin lymphoma. The CDR3 DNA is TGTGCCAGCAGCTTCGAGGGGGCCACCAATTCACCCCTCCACTTT. Translated, it gives CASSFEGATNSPLHF.